This TCR beta chain was profiled in a study of T cell responses to AZD1222 COVID-19 vaccine. Points from the study as a whole: Spike-specific TCR repertoires showed rising breadth and depth after two AZD1222 doses.

The CDR3 totals 14 residues. Germline-derived CDR1 and CDR2 are LGHDT and YNNKEL (reference sequence). Between the trimmed V and J ends, which lost 3 bases and 8 bases, there was a span of 11 bases. Only in-frame clones appear in the TCRdb table, and some are missing; sequencing was by immunoSEQ multiplex PCR. The data hold around 99,000 clones, with 92% observed a single time. Concerning this clone: Its target is unknown.

This material consisted of peripheral blood, taken 28 days after the second AZD1222 dose. This receptor was obtained from an adult who received the AZD1222 COVID-19 vaccine. The gene calls are TRBV3-1 (or the pseudogene TRBV3-2) and TRBJ1-6, with D uncertain. The CDR3 loop is CASSQGSFHSPLHF. For the CDR3, the DNA is TGTGCCAGCAGCCAGGGGTCTTTCCATTCACCCCTCCACTTT.